This entry concerns a single TCR beta chain. The antigen it recognizes is unknown. No quality values exist for individual bases; no much larger clone is one base distant. TCRbeta CDR3 regions were amplified from genomic DNA using the immunoSEQ Assay, a bias-controlled multiplex PCR. For the original study's pipeline: The number of nucleated cells in each sample was estimated by amplification of reference gene primers within the assay. Sequence reads were collapsed and filtered to measure the absolute abundance of every unique TCRbeta CDR3 rearrangement. Productive Simpson clonality was computed per sample as the square root of Simpson's diversity index over productive rearrangements. Held by TCRdb, this immuneACCESS table contains in-frame sequences only and omits some clones. Under half of the omission traces to an unresolved V gene where checked; the cause of the rest is unknown. V, J and clone size were drawn from that table, and D and trimming were deduced from the DNA. For this sample the table gives about 430,000 clones, of which 88% were detected only once. The ten most abundant clones make up approximately 1% of the sample.

The germline ends are 20 bases apart after V is trimmed by 4 bases and J by 8 bases. The CDR3, from cysteine to phenylalanine, totals 15 residues. Only CDR3 DNA is held: 45 bases, read in frame from base 1. For CDR1 and CDR2, the germline V gene (reference sequence) lists SEHNR and FQNEAQ. In the prospective study, participants were roughly 18 to 89 years old, resided in 24 geographic areas of the United States, and were enrolled through a virtual design. Cohort assignment in the prospective study relied on participant-reported clinical history from a screening survey and a study questionnaire. In the prospective study, mobile phlebotomists collected whole blood, serum and a nasopharyngeal or oropharyngeal swab from each participant. Additional blood draws and questionnaires over a 2-month period could optionally be provided by prospective study participants. Before DNA extraction, blood samples from the prospective study were shipped at room temperature or frozen.

The record originates from a study of blood T cell repertoires in COVID-19 (dated by TCRdb to the early 2020s). Study-level background: Collaborator samples came from the United States, Italy and Spain and covered acute and convalescent phases of COVID-19. A de-identified subject ID, COVID-19 status, age in years and sex were almost always included in the sample metadata. Deeply sampled blood TCRbeta repertoires from subjects exposed to, actively infected with, or recovered from COVID-19 were included in the dataset. The prospective study material was composed of cDNA or gDNA derived from T cells, B-cell-depleted T cells, or PBMCs. Samples came from the ongoing ImmuneRACE study (first 160 participants) plus 1,254 subjects from 6 global collaborators. A freely available public database, intended as a resource for researchers studying the immune response to SARS-CoV-2, is where the repertoires were released. HLA class I and class II types, where available, came from metadata supplied by the sample provider rather than from assay-based typing. On the study overall, not on this receptor specifically: The quantity of clinical and demographic metadata differed by source and by participant and was supplied without curation.

Rearrangement joined TRBV7-9 to TRBJ1-2; the D gene is unclear. What was sequenced was PBMCs or T cells enriched from blood (not recorded which). This TCR was sampled from a woman in her 30s with acute COVID-19. The DNA sequence is TGTGCCAGCAGCTCCCCCCCGGGAGGGAGAGGGGGCTACACCTTC. This sequence encodes CASSSPPGGRGGYTF.